One and the same sample provided the 7 T cell receptor beta chains below, sequenced in a study of identifying expanded T cells in peripheral blood. Sequencing was performed with immunoSEQ multiplex PCR; in TCRdb, only in-frame clones are kept and a portion is missing. The sample shows over 85,000 clones, approximately 88% of them seen only once. The sample taken for sequencing was blood. The receptors come from a person aged 18 to 75 in good health.

V and J are TRBV6-1 and TRBJ1-4; D is unclear. The CDR3 contains 15 residues. The germline V gene has CDR1 MNHNS and CDR2 SASEGT. V lost 1 base and J lost 5, with 11 bases in between. The CDR3 nucleotides read TGTGCCAGCAGTGAAGGAAGTCAGGCAAATGAAAAACTGTTTTTT. This gives the protein CASSEGSQANEKLFF.

The CDR3 protein is CASSLAALTNTGELFF. CDR3 bases: TGTGCCAGCAGCTTGGCCGCTCTTACCAACACCGGGGAGCTGTTTTTT. This chain joins TRBV5-6 and TRBJ2-2; D is unclear. The CDR3 sequence is 16 residues long. Trimming pared 0 bases from V and 2 bases from J, leaving 11 bases between. The V gene's germline CDR1 is SGHDT and CDR2 YYEEEE.

For this clone: Additional DNA sequences in this sample encode the identical CDR3. The rearrangement links TRBV7-9 to TRBJ1-1; TRBD1 is a possible D gene (5 bases). The CDR3 spans 13 residues. The V and J ends lost 5 bases and 2 bases respectively, with 9 bases between them. The germline gives CDR1 SEHNR, CDR2 FQNEAQ (reference sequence). The CDR3 DNA sequence: TGTGCCAGCAGCCTGACAGTAAACACTGAAGCTTTCTTT. Translating it yields CASSLTVNTEAFF.

This clone was seen more than once but under ten times. V and J are TRBV27 and TRBJ1-4; the D is unclear. The CDR3 has 15 residues. In germline, CDR1 is MNHEY, CDR2 SMNVEV (reference sequence). V was clipped by 0 bases and J by 0 bases, with 5 bases between them. CDR3 loop: CASSLSAATNEKLFF. The CDR3, as DNA: TGTGCCAGCAGTTTATCGGCAGCAACTAATGAAAAACTGTTTTTT. Based on the CDR3 plus reference TRBV27 and TRBJ1-4, the full variable domain is EAQVTQNPRYLITVTGKKLTVTCSQNMNHEYMSWYRQDPGLGLRQIYYSMNVEVTDKGDVPEGYKVSRKEKRNFPLILESPSPNQTSLYFCASSLSAATNEKLFFGSGTQLSVL.

The DNA of the CDR3 is TGTGCCAGCAGCTTACAGGGGGCCAGCACAGATACGCAGTATTTT. Amino acids: CASSLQGASTDTQYF. The chain joins TRBV7-9 to TRBJ2-3, with 8 bases fitting TRBD1. The germline CDR1 and CDR2 sequences are SEHNR and FQNEAQ (reference sequence). The V gene end was trimmed by 2 bases and the J gene end by 0 bases; junction bases not matched to a gene: 1. The CDR3 is 15 amino acids.

The chain recombines TRBV6-1 with TRBJ2-1, with 12 bases fitting TRBD2. Unmatched junction bases numbered 5, after V lost 7 bases and J lost 4 bases. The CDR3 has 15 amino acids. In germline, CDR1 is MNHNS, CDR2 SASEGT. CDR3 in DNA: TGTGCCAGCAACCCTAGCGGGAGGGTTTACAATGAGCAGTTCTTC. It specifies CASNPSGRVYNEQFF.

The chain has TRBV5-1 and TRBJ1-2, with D unresolved. The CDR3 consists of 13 residues. V gave up 7 bases and J gave up 4 bases, with 14 bases separating them. Germline-derived CDR1 and CDR2 are SGHRS and YFSETQ. The CDR3 protein is CASGPDEAYGYTF. DNA for the CDR3: TGCGCCAGCGGACCGGACGAGGCCTATGGCTACACCTTC.